This is a list of T cell receptor beta chains from one sample in a study of beta chain features in type 1 diabetes. Method: immunoSEQ multiplex PCR; TCRdb's copy keeps in-frame clones and lacks some. The profile shows 600,000 to 700,000 clones, around 12% of them singletons. The sequenced material came from naive CD4+ T cells from blood. These receptor sequences come from a man aged 25 to 40 with type 1 diabetes. Both conserved end residues are part of each CDR3. Each record gives: clone size, V gene, J gene, D gene, CDR3 protein, CDR3 DNA. D genes are given only for firm matches. Not all rows give a size; the values are once, few, many and, for expanded clones, a class.

few,TRBV7-2,TRBJ2-2,TRBD1,CASSLTPGTGVSTGELFF,TGTGCCAGCAGCTTAACTCCCGGGACAGGGGTTTCCACCGGGGAGCTGTTTTTT
.,TRBV18,TRBJ1-4,.,CASSPDSGLEKLFF,TGTGCCAGCTCACCCGACAGCGGATTAGAAAAACTGTTTTTT
few,TRBV19,TRBJ1-6,.,CASNQRSLGSNSPLHF,TGTGCCAGTAACCAACGATCACTTGGGAGTAATTCACCCCTCCACTTT
few,TRBV30,TRBJ1-6,TRBD1,CALGTEYNSPLHF,TGTGCCCTGGGGACAGAATATAATTCACCCCTCCACTTT
.,TRBV7-2,TRBJ2-7,.,CASSSALREQYF,TGTGCCAGCAGCTCGGCCCTTCGGGAGCAGTACTTC
few,TRBV2,TRBJ2-7,TRBD1,CASSRTGAEQYF,TGTGCCAGCAGCAGGACAGGGGCCGAGCAGTACTTC
.,TRBV18,TRBJ2-5,.,CASSLRQTETQYF,TGTGCCAGCTCACTTCGACAGACAGAGACCCAGTACTTC
.,TRBV10-3,TRBJ2-7,TRBD1,CAISDTGDTSYEQYF,TGTGCCATCAGTGATACAGGGGACACCTCCTACGAGCAGTACTTC
few,TRBV19,TRBJ1-5,.,CASSYNSNQPQHF,TGTGCCAGTAGCTATAATAGCAATCAGCCCCAGCATTTT
.,TRBV18,TRBJ2-5,.,CASSPLGKTQYF,TGTGCCAGCTCACCCCTAGGAAAGACCCAGTACTTC
.,TRBV2,TRBJ1-5,.,CASSGGQRNNQPQHF,TGTGCCAGCAGTGGGGGGCAGAGGAACAATCAGCCCCAGCATTTT
few,TRBV5-5,TRBJ1-1,TRBD1,CASSSRQGLNTEAFF,TGTGCCAGCAGCTCCCGACAGGGGTTGAACACTGAAGCTTTCTTT
few,TRBV4-2,TRBJ2-1,TRBD2,CASSQDVAGEYNEQFF,TGTGCCAGCAGCCAAGATGTAGCGGGGGAATACAATGAGCAGTTCTTC
few,TRBV18,TRBJ1-4,.,CASSPNGAGVEKLFF,TGTGCCAGCTCACCCAATGGGGCGGGTGTTGAAAAACTGTTTTTT
.,TRBV7-6,TRBJ1-5,.,CASSAALDQPQHF,TGTGCCAGCAGCGCCGCCCTTGATCAGCCCCAGCATTTT
.,TRBV27,TRBJ2-7,.,CASSTPYEQYF,TGTGCCAGCAGTACACCCTACGAGCAGTACTTC
.,TRBV11-2,TRBJ2-7,TRBD2,CASSLVGWTSGVYEQYF,TGTGCCAGCAGCTTAGTAGGTTGGACTAGCGGGGTGTACGAGCAGTACTTC
.,TRBV5-4,TRBJ2-3,.,CASSLAGRGTDTQYF,TGTGCCAGCAGCTTGGCCGGCAGGGGCACAGATACGCAGTATTTT
few,TRBV5-1,TRBJ2-7,.,CASSLGHLSSYEQYF,TGCGCCAGCAGCTTGGGACACCTGAGCTCCTACGAGCAGTACTTC
few,TRBV20-1,TRBJ1-2,.,CSANYRAGYTF,TGCAGTGCCAACTACAGGGCTGGCTACACCTTC
.,TRBV28,TRBJ2-6,.,CASSRPGANVLTF,TGTGCCAGCAGTCGGCCTGGGGCCAACGTCCTGACTTTC
.,TRBV12-5,TRBJ2-2,.,CASGLGSGTGELFF,TGTGCTAGTGGTTTGGGTTCAGGGACCGGGGAGCTGTTTTTT
.,TRBV29-1,TRBJ1-2,.,CSVDIESGYTF,TGCAGCGTTGACATCGAATCTGGCTACACCTTC
few,TRBV5-4,TRBJ2-7,TRBD1,CASTSSARTGVGRLIF,TGTGCCAGCACTTCGTCTGCCCGGACAGGGGTCGGACGCTTAATCTTC
few,TRBV30,TRBJ2-5,TRBD2,CALGLAGVQETQYF,TGTGCCCTAGGACTAGCGGGGGTTCAAGAGACCCAGTACTTC
.,TRBV6-5,TRBJ2-1,.,CASSYSPTTYNEQFF,TGTGCCAGCAGTTACTCGCCCACAACGTACAATGAGCAGTTCTTC
few,TRBV6-6,TRBJ2-6,.,CASSQGFSGANVLTF,TGTGCCAGCAGTCAGGGGTTCTCTGGGGCCAACGTCCTGACTTTC
.,TRBV7-3,TRBJ1-6,TRBD1,CASSLGDWTGRASPLHF,TGTGCCAGCAGCTTAGGGGATTGGACAGGACGAGCTTCACCCCTCCACTTT
.,TRBV9,TRBJ2-5,.,CASSVATSDPKQETQYF,TGTGCCAGCAGCGTAGCTACTTCCGATCCGAAGCAAGAGACCCAGTACTTC
.,TRBV9,TRBJ2-7,.,CASSVDGRSHEQYF,TGTGCCAGCAGCGTAGACGGCAGGAGCCACGAGCAGTACTTC
.,TRBV2,TRBJ2-2,.,CASSEGNTGELFF,TGTGCCAGCAGTGAGGGGAACACCGGGGAGCTGTTTTTT
.,TRBV28,TRBJ1-4,.,CASSPPGGGKLFF,TGTGCCAGCAGTCCTCCCGGGGGCGGAAAACTGTTTTTT
.,TRBV29-1,TRBJ2-3,.,CSVEDQGYTQYF,TGCAGCGTTGAAGATCAAGGGTATACGCAGTATTTT
few,TRBV28,TRBJ2-5,.,CASSLKGETQYF,TGTGCCAGCAGCCTTAAGGGGGAGACCCAGTACTTC
.,TRBV6-6,TRBJ2-4,TRBD1,CASSQGQGTIQYF,TGTGCCAGCAGCCAGGGACAGGGAACCATTCAGTACTTC
.,TRBV5-4,TRBJ2-1,.,CASSLDRPVYNEQFF,TGTGCCAGCAGCCTCGACAGACCGGTCTACAATGAGCAGTTCTTC
few,TRBV9,TRBJ1-2,.,CASSVTTENYGYTF,TGTGCCAGCAGCGTAACGACAGAGAACTATGGCTACACCTTC
.,TRBV2,TRBJ2-7,TRBD1,CASSDFGTGTDEQYF,TGTGCCAGCAGTGATTTTGGGACAGGGACGGACGAGCAGTACTTC
few,TRBV29-1,TRBJ1-5,TRBD1,CSARDSLNQPQHF,TGCAGCGCCCGGGACAGCCTTAATCAGCCCCAGCATTTT
.,TRBV6-5,TRBJ2-3,TRBD2,CASTRTSGTDTQYF,TGTGCCAGCACTAGGACTAGCGGCACAGATACGCAGTATTTT
.,TRBV25-1,TRBJ1-6,.,CASSRADNSPLHF,TGTGCCAGCAGTAGGGCAGATAATTCACCCCTCCACTTT
once,TRBV6-5,TRBJ1-4,.,CASSVTSASGKLFF,TGTGCCAGCAGTGTCACTTCAGCCTCCGGGAAACTGTTTTTT